This T cell receptor (beta chain) stems from a study of long-term antiretroviral therapy in people with HIV (dated by TCRdb to about 2022). Some background on the complete study: Collection of the earliest samples took place about a decade ahead of the 2015 WHO recommendation for immediate ART, at a time when ART was typically delayed until CD4 counts fell. A retrospective serial study tested whether changes in peripheral blood TRB repertoire composition and diversity were associated with ART initiation and durable HIV suppression. The cohort contributed about 200 cryopreserved PBMC samples from about 30 adults with confirmed HIV infection, collected serially over a mean of approximately six years (range 1-12). About 35% of the 30 participants with HIV were female. No cross-contamination during QIAcube processing turned up in test extractions that ran a monoclonal T-cell line alongside more than 30 polyclonal samples. Points the paper makes about the study in general: The samples were dated from about 2004 to 2017, and the ART regimens that were used may be less effective than current ART regimens. A significant increase in TRB diversity was found to be associated with ART initiation, although TRB diversity was observed to remain significantly below that of transplant donor controls even after long-term ART. Owing to limited PBMC availability, only the TCR beta chain was sequenced, without alpha chain pairing. Expanded TRB clones identified before ART initiation dominated the repertoire across all time points, though the dominance fluctuated and decreased in many PLHIV after ART. Inferences about post-ART repertoire changes are limited because no data were available on ART adherence, viral resistance or therapy changes. HIV repertoires had narrower CDR3 length ranges than controls, and the network structure suggested an antigen-experienced repertoire that shifted only slightly toward naive after ART. Because cell numbers in pre-ART samples were limited, unsorted PBMC were profiled instead of sorted CD4+ and CD8+ T cells.

As for this clone: The specificity of this receptor is unknown. There are no base qualities to consult, and no much larger clone falls within one base.

Inclusion was restricted to participants for whom at least one PBMC sample before ART initiation and at least two post-ART samples were available. Treatment was received in the United States of America by all participants with HIV. Before DNA extraction, cryopreserved samples containing roughly 0.9-11 million PBMC were thawed and washed. At the time of the earliest PBMC sample, participants with HIV were aged between roughly 20 and 54 years. PBMC samples from each participant spanned 1-4 timepoints before ART initiation and 2-8 timepoints after ART initiation, with a median of 7 samples. For every participant, serial HIV viral load, CD4+ T-cell count, ART history and demographic data were obtained. Genomic DNA was extracted from unsorted PBMC with a Qiagen kit on a QIAcube, processed in batches of 12 samples. The immunoSEQ hsTCRB v3.0 assay was used at survey level resolution to sequence the TRB variable region. A depth of roughly 40,000-50,000 T-cell genomes per sample was targeted for TRB sequencing. An Illumina MiSeq with a v3 150-cycle kit was used to sequence the pooled TRB libraries. The paper's data handling went like this. Analysis of repertoires was carried out in R inside a reproducible Nextflow workflow spanning QC, data transformation and analysis. LymphoSeq2, an R package for exploring AIRR-Seq data, was used to implement custom analyses. A few samples that produced fewer than 5000 total TRB sequences were removed, so approximately 170 HIV repertoires were analyzed. Among the 180 to 200 HIV repertoires that were kept, around 59 were collected before ART initiation and under 150 were collected after ART initiation. Repertoires were downsampled to 5000 TRB nucleotide sequences, with summary statistics averaged over 100 downsampling iterations. TRB sequences were retained for analysis only if CDR3 regions of at least seven amino acids were present. A Shannon entropy-derived clonality score and the Gini coefficient were used to measure diversity. Repertoire networks linked the top 5000 CDR3 amino acid sequences whenever two sequences differed by an edit distance of one. Antigen specificity groups and MHC restriction were predicted for TRB CDR3 amino acid sequences with GLIPH2. To flag known CMV, EBV, HIV or tissue antigen associations, CDR3 amino acid sequences were matched against VDJdb and McPAS-TCR. Pre-ART, post-ART and control groups were compared with Wilcoxon signed-rank tests and Holm-Bonferroni correction. The clones in this table, taken by TCRdb from immuneACCESS, are in-frame only. Not every clone is retained; where verified, under half of the shortfall comes from an unresolved V gene, and the cause of the rest is unknown. V, J and clone size are taken as reported in that table, and D and trimming were inferred from the DNA itself. Here the sample has 20,000 or so clones; just over 75% occur a single time. In total, the top ten clones hold approximately 15% of the sample.

The TCR was taken from a woman aged 50 to 60 with HIV. The material was unsorted PBMCs, obtained 0.5 years before starting antiretroviral therapy.

The CDR3 region has the sequence CASTLTVSSYNEQFF. The DNA sequence is given as TGTGCCAGCACCCTAACCGTCAGCTCCTACAATGAGCAGTTCTTC. The chain joins TRBV5-4 to TRBJ2-1; there is no confident call for the D gene. The germline ends are 13 bases apart after V is trimmed by 6 bases and J by 0 bases. The germline V gene (reference sequence) sets CDR1 to SGHNT and CDR2 to YYREEE. The CDR3 holds 15 amino acids from the cysteine to the phenylalanine. Left in the record is the CDR3 DNA by itself, 45 bases read in frame from the first base.